A selection of T cell receptor beta chains follows, all from one sample in a study of technical replicates of blood from a few donors. Using immunoSEQ multiplex PCR, the repertoire was profiled, and TCRdb retains in-frame clones only, with some absent. Among about 44,000 clones listed, around 96% were seen once. Sequences were obtained from T cells isolated from PBMCs. The receptors derive from a human donor in good health. Each CDR3 is given with its conserved first and last residue. A D gene is named only where the DNA matches it firmly.

d_call: TRBD2
j_call: TRBJ2-7
v_call: TRBV6-1
cdr3_aa: CASSEFYSGFSYEQYF

d_call: -
j_call: TRBJ2-1
v_call: TRBV2
cdr3_aa: CASEGEKGNEQFF

d_call: -
j_call: TRBJ1-4
v_call: TRBV28
cdr3_aa: CASRRVAGDYEKLFF

d_call: TRBD2
j_call: TRBJ2-5
v_call: TRBV30
cdr3_aa: CAWESGRGETQYF

d_call: -
j_call: TRBJ2-7
v_call: TRBV7-9
cdr3_aa: CASSSPRSISYEQYF

d_call: TRBD2
j_call: TRBJ2-7
v_call: TRBV10-3
cdr3_aa: CAISGRESYEQYF

d_call: -
j_call: TRBJ2-3
v_call: TRBV5-1
cdr3_aa: CASSVSGTDTQYF

d_call: -
j_call: TRBJ1-2
v_call: TRBV7-2
cdr3_aa: CASSRGAYDYGYTF

d_call: TRBD1
j_call: TRBJ1-1
v_call: TRBV7-3
cdr3_aa: CASSLGQGDEAFF

d_call: -
j_call: TRBJ2-5
v_call: TRBV2
cdr3_aa: CASSGPGVAWETQYF

d_call: TRBD2
j_call: TRBJ2-2
v_call: TRBV7-9
cdr3_aa: CASSLGLAGLTGELFF

d_call: -
j_call: TRBJ2-1
v_call: TRBV13
cdr3_aa: CASSFFRAYGGLLYNEQFF

d_call: TRBD1
j_call: TRBJ2-7
v_call: TRBV7-3
cdr3_aa: CASSLMGQGTYEQYF

d_call: TRBD2
j_call: TRBJ2-7
v_call: TRBV2
cdr3_aa: CASSFRLAGGAEQYF

d_call: TRBD2
j_call: TRBJ2-1
v_call: TRBV5-4
cdr3_aa: CASSSTSGRDNEQFF

d_call: TRBD2
j_call: TRBJ2-5
v_call: TRBV5-1
cdr3_aa: CASTVWGGSGETQYF

d_call: TRBD2
j_call: TRBJ2-7
v_call: TRBV15
cdr3_aa: CATSRGLAGVNHEQYF

d_call: -
j_call: TRBJ2-7
v_call: TRBV14
cdr3_aa: CASSLTGYEQYF

d_call: TRBD2
j_call: TRBJ2-1
v_call: TRBV5-1
cdr3_aa: CASSWTSGRAGNEQFF

d_call: TRBD1
j_call: TRBJ1-4
v_call: TRBV5-4
cdr3_aa: CASSFWTGEGTNEKLFF

d_call: TRBD2
j_call: TRBJ2-1
v_call: TRBV15
cdr3_aa: CATSRVGRAGGNNEQFF

d_call: TRBD2
j_call: TRBJ2-7
v_call: TRBV5-1
cdr3_aa: CASSATSGRTPYEQYF

d_call: TRBD1
j_call: TRBJ1-5
v_call: TRBV16
cdr3_aa: CASSPFTGGNNQPQHF

d_call: TRBD1
j_call: TRBJ2-7
v_call: TRBV5-1
cdr3_aa: CASSFELTIPGTGDHEQYF

d_call: -
j_call: TRBJ2-7
v_call: TRBV27
cdr3_aa: CASSSLGAAYEQYF

d_call: TRBD2
j_call: TRBJ2-3
v_call: TRBV11-3
cdr3_aa: CASSPRLAGVPTDTQYF

d_call: TRBD1
j_call: TRBJ1-2
v_call: TRBV7-9
cdr3_aa: CASSPGTGARGYTF

d_call: -
j_call: TRBJ1-1
v_call: TRBV6-1
cdr3_aa: CASILPRDGTEAFF

d_call: -
j_call: TRBJ2-3
v_call: TRBV11-2
cdr3_aa: CATGDLHTDTQYF

d_call: TRBD2
j_call: TRBJ2-1
v_call: TRBV6-1
cdr3_aa: CASSDRPMGTSGRVDEQFF

d_call: TRBD2
j_call: TRBJ2-1
v_call: TRBV9
cdr3_aa: CASSGTSGSYNEQFF

d_call: -
j_call: TRBJ1-4
v_call: TRBV11-2
cdr3_aa: CASSPNRVTNEKLFF

d_call: TRBD2
j_call: TRBJ2-1
v_call: TRBV9
cdr3_aa: CASSATSGRAFGEQFF

d_call: TRBD2
j_call: TRBJ2-3
v_call: TRBV11-2
cdr3_aa: CASSLSGHSTDTQYF

d_call: -
j_call: TRBJ1-1
v_call: TRBV28
cdr3_aa: CASSTLGLLNTEAFF

d_call: -
j_call: TRBJ2-6
v_call: TRBV11-2
cdr3_aa: CASSRTTGANVLTF

d_call: -
j_call: TRBJ2-6
v_call: TRBV19
cdr3_aa: CASTELGAGANVLTF

d_call: -
j_call: TRBJ2-7
v_call: TRBV29-1
cdr3_aa: CSVEVGVGQYF

d_call: -
j_call: TRBJ2-6
v_call: TRBV5-6
cdr3_aa: CASSRPGANVLTF

d_call: -
j_call: TRBJ1-1
v_call: TRBV10-2
cdr3_aa: CASSEGRNTEAFF

d_call: TRBD1
j_call: TRBJ2-2
v_call: TRBV5-1
cdr3_aa: CASSLGDRDTGELFF

d_call: TRBD2
j_call: TRBJ2-4
v_call: TRBV11-2
cdr3_aa: CASSQAGLGLANIQYF

d_call: TRBD2
j_call: TRBJ2-5
v_call: TRBV10-3
cdr3_aa: CAIAGLARQETQYF

d_call: -
j_call: TRBJ1-2
v_call: TRBV10-3
cdr3_aa: CAIRQGLTNYGYTF

d_call: -
j_call: TRBJ2-7
v_call: TRBV27
cdr3_aa: CASSLRGSQYEQYF

d_call: TRBD1
j_call: TRBJ2-1
v_call: TRBV19
cdr3_aa: CASRRAGTGPNEQFF

d_call: -
j_call: TRBJ1-1
v_call: TRBV6-5
cdr3_aa: CASRGVSAEAFF

d_call: TRBD1
j_call: TRBJ2-7
v_call: TRBV9
cdr3_aa: CASSPRGYEQYF

d_call: -
j_call: TRBJ2-2
v_call: TRBV6-5
cdr3_aa: CASSLSNTGELFF

d_call: -
j_call: TRBJ1-1
v_call: TRBV30
cdr3_aa: CAWSYTSNTEAFF

d_call: TRBD2
j_call: TRBJ2-2
v_call: TRBV7-3
cdr3_aa: CASSILAGADGELFF

d_call: -
j_call: TRBJ1-1
v_call: TRBV5-6
cdr3_aa: CASSLGGNTEAFF

d_call: -
j_call: TRBJ1-2
v_call: TRBV19
cdr3_aa: CASSTYDNLAGEGGYTF

d_call: TRBD1
j_call: TRBJ2-3
v_call: TRBV10-3
cdr3_aa: CAIMGQGSDTQYF

d_call: TRBD2
j_call: TRBJ2-2
v_call: TRBV7-2
cdr3_aa: CASSLRAGGNTGELFF

d_call: -
j_call: TRBJ1-2
v_call: TRBV5-8
cdr3_aa: CASSFGGLNYGYTF

d_call: TRBD1
j_call: TRBJ1-1
v_call: TRBV7-2
cdr3_aa: CASSWTGYPDTEAFF